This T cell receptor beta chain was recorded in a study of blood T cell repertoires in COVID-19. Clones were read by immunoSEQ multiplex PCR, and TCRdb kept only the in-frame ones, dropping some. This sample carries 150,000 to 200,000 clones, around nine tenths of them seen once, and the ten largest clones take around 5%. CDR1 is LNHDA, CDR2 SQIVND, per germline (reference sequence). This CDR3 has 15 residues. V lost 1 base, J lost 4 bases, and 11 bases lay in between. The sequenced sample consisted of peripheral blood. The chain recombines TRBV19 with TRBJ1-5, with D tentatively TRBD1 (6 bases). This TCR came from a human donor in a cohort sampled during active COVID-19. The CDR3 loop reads CASSIGTDLNQPQHF. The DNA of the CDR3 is TGTGCCAGTAGTATAGGGACAGACCTAAATCAGCCCCAGCATTTT.